One T cell receptor (beta chain) is described in this entry. Its antigen is as yet unknown. This entry belongs to a study of shared clonotypes between healthy human individuals. General study results and limits: Naive subsets generally had larger estimated richness than memory subsets.

Here immunoSEQ multiplex PCR was the method, and the copy in TCRdb shows in-frame clones only, minus some. The profile covers 2 million to 2.5 million clones, with around 95% appearing a single time and less than 0.15% taken by the ten largest. The germline V and J ends were trimmed by 2 bases and 6 bases, with 11 bases remaining between them. In germline, CDR1 is SGHTS, CDR2 YDEGEE. CDR3 length: 13 residues. This TCR derives from a man aged 18 to 35 in good health. Material: naive CD4+ T cells sorted from blood. Subset given: CD45RA+ positively selected. This chain joins TRBV5-8 and TRBJ1-2, with D possibly matching TRBD1 (6 bases). The CDR3 spells CASSFYRADGYTF. The CDR3 DNA sequence: TGTGCCAGCAGCTTTTACAGGGCTGATGGCTACACCTTC.